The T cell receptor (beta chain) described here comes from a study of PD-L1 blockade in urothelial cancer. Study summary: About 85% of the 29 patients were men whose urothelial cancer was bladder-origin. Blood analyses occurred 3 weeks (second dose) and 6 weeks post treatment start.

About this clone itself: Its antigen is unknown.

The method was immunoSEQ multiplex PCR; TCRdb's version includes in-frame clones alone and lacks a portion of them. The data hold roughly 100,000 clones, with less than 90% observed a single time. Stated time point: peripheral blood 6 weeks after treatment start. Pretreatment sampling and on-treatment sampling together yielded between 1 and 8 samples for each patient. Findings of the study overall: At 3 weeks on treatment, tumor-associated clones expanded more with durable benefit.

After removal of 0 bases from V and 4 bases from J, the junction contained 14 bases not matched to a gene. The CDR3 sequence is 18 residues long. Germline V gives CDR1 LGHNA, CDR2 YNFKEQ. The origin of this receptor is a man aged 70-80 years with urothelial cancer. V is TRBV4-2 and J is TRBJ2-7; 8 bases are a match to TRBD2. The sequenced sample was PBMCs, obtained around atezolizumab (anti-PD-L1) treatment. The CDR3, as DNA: TGTGCCAGCAGCCAAGATGCGAGCGGGAGCTCCCTGCGGTACGAGCAGTACTTC. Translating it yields CASSQDASGSSLRYEQYF.